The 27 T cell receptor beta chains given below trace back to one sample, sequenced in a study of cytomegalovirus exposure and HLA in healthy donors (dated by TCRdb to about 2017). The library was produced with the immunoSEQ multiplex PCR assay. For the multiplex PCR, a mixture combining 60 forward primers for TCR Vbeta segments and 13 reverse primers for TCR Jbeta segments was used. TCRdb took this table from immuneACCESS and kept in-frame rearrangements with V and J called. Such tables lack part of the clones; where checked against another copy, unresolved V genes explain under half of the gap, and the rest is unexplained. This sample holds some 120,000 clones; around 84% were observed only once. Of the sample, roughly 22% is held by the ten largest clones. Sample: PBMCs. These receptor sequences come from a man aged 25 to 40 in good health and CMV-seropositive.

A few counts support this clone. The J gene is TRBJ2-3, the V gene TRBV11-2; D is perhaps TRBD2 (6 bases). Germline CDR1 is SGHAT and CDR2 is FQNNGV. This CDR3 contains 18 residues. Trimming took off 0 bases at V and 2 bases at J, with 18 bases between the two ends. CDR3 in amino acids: CASSLDFSGGEYTDTQYF. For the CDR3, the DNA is TGTGCCAGCAGCTTAGATTTTTCCGGCGGGGAATACACAGATACGCAGTATTTT.

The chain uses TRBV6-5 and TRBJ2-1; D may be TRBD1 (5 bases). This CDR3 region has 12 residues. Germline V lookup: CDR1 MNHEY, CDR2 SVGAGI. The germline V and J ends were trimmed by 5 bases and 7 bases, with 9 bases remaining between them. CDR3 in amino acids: CASSQRGNEQFF. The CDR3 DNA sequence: TGTGCCAGCAGTCAAAGGGGAAATGAGCAGTTCTTC.

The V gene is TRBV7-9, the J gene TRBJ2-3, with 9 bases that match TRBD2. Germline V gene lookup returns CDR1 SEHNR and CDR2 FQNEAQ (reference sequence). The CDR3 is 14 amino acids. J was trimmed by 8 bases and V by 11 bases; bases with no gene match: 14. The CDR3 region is CAHGSLAGWGTQYF. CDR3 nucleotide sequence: TGTGCCCACGGGTCCCTAGCGGGATGGGGTACGCAGTATTTT.

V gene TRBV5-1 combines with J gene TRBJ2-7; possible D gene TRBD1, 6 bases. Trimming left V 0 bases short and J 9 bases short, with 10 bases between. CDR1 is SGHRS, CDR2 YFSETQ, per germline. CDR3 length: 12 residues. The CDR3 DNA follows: TGCGCCAGCAGCTTGGAAGGGGGTGGGCAGTACTTC. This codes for CASSLEGGGQYF.

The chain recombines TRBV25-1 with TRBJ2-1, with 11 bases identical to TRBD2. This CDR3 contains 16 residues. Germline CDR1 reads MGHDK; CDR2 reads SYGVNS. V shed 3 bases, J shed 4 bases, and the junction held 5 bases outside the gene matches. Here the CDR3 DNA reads TGTGCCAGCAGTGACCCGACTAGCGGGGCTTACAATGAGCAGTTCTTC. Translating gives CASSDPTSGAYNEQFF.

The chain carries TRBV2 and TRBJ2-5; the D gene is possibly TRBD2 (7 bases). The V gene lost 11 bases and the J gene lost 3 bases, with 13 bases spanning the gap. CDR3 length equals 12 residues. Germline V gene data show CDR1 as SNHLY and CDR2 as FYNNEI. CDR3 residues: CASAGAEETQYF. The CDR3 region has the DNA TGTGCCTCCGCGGGGGCCGAAGAGACCCAGTACTTC.

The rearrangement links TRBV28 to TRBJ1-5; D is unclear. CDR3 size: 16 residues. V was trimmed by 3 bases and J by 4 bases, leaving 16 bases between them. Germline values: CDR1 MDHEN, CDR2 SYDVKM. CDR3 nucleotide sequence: TGTGCCAGCAGTTTGGTGTATGGCAGTTATAATCAGCCCCAGCATTTT. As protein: CASSLVYGSYNQPQHF.

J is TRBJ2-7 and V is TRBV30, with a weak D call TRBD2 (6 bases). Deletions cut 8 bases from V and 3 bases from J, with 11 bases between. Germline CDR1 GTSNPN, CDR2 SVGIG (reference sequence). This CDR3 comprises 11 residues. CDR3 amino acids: CALGGLYEQYF. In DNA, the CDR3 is TGTGCCCTTGGGGGACTCTACGAGCAGTACTTC.

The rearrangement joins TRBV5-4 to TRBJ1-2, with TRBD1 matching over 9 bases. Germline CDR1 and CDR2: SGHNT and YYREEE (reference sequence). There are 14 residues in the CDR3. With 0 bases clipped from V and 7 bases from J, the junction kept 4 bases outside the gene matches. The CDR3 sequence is CASSLAWTGAGYTF. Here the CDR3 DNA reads TGTGCCAGCAGCTTGGCTTGGACAGGGGCTGGCTACACCTTC.

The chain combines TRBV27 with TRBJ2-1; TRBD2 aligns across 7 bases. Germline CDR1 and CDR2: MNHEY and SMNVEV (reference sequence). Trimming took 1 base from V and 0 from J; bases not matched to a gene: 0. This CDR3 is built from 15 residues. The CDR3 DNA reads TGTGCCAGCAGTTTATGGGGGGGCTCCTACAATGAGCAGTTCTTC. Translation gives CASSLWGGSYNEQFF.

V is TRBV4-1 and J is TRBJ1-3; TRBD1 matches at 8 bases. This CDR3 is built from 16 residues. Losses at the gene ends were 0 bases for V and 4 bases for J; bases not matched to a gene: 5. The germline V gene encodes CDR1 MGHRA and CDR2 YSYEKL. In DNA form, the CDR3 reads TGCGCCAGCAGCCAAGAACCGGGACAGGTCGGAAACACCATATATTTT. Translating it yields CASSQEPGQVGNTIYF.

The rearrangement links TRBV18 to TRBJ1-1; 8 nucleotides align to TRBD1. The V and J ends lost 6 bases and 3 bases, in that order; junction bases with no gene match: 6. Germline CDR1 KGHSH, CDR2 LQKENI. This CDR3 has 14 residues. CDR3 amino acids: CASSPTGGDTEAFF. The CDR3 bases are TGTGCCAGCTCGCCCACAGGGGGGGACACTGAAGCTTTCTTT.

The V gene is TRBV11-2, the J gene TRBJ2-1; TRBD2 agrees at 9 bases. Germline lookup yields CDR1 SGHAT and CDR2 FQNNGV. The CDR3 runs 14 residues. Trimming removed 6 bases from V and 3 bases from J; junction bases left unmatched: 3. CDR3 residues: CASRTSGVYNEQFF. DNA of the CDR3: TGTGCCAGCAGGACTAGCGGAGTCTACAATGAGCAGTTCTTC.

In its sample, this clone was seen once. In DNA, the CDR3 is TGTGCCAGCAGCGACCGACAGGGGATCTACGAGCAGTACTTC. Protein sequence: CASSDRQGIYEQYF. V gene TRBV2 combines with J gene TRBJ2-5, with 8 bases that match TRBD1. The last part of the DNA fits TRBJ2-7 better; the J call may be wrong. The CDR3 runs 14 residues. Germline CDR1 reads SNHLY; CDR2 reads FYNNEI.

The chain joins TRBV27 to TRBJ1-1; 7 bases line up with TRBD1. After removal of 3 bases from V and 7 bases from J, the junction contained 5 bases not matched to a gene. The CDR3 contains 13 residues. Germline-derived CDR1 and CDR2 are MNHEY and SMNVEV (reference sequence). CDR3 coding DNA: TGTGCCAGCAGTTTCGGCAGGGGGATTGAAGCTTTCTTT. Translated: CASSFGRGIEAFF.

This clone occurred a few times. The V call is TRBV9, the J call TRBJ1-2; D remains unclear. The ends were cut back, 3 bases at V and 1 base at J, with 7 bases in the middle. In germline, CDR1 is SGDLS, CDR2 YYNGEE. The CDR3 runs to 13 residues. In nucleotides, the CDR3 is TGTGCCAGCAGCGACAGATTTAACTATGGCTACACCTTC. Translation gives CASSDRFNYGYTF.

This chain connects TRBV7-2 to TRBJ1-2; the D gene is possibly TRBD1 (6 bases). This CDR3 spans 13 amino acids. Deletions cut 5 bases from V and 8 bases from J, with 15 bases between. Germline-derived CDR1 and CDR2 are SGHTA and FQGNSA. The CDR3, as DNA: TGTGCCAGCAGCGGTCGCAACAGGGTGGGCTACACCTTC. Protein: CASSGRNRVGYTF.

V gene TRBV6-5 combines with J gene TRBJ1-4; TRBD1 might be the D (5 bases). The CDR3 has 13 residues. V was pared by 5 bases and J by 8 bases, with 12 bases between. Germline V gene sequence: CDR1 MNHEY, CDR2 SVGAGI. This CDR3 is CASSATRGEKLFF. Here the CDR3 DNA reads TGTGCCAGCAGTGCCACCCGGGGGGAAAAACTGTTTTTT.

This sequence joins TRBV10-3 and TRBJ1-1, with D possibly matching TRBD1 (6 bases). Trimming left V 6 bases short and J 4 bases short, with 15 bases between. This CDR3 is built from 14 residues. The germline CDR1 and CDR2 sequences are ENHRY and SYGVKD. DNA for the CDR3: TGTGCCATCAGACAGGGCCTTGGGAGCACTGAAGCTTTCTTT. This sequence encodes CAIRQGLGSTEAFF.

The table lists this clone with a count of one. CDR3 sequence: CASSLRKPGQGALYGNTIYF. The CDR3, as DNA: TGTGCCAGCAGCTTACGGAAACCGGGACAGGGGGCATTATATGGAAACACCATATATTTT. This sequence joins TRBV5-8 and TRBJ1-3; 12 nucleotides match TRBD1. Germline CDR1 SGHTS, CDR2 YDEGEE. V shed 2 bases and J 3 bases; nucleotides not matched to a gene: 15. The CDR3 runs to 20 residues.

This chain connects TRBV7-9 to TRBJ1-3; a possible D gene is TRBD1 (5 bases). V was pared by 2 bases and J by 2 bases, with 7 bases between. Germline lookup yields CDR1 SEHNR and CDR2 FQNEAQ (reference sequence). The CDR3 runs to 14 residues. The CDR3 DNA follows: TGTGCCAGCAGCTTACTGGGGCCTGGAAACACCATATATTTT. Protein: CASSLLGPGNTIYF.

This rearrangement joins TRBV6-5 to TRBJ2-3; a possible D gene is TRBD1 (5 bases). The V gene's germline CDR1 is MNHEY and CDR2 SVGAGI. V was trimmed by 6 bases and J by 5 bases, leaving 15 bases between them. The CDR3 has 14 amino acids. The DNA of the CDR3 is TGTGCCAGCAGGAGGACATTATCTTTAGATACGCAGTATTTT. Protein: CASRRTLSLDTQYF.

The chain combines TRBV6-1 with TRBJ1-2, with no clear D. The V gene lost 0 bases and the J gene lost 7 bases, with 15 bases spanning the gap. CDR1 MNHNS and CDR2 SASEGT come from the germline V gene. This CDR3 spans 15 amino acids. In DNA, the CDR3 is TGTGCCAGCAGTGAAGCGCTTGGAGGTCGTCGTGGCTACACCTTC. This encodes CASSEALGGRRGYTF.

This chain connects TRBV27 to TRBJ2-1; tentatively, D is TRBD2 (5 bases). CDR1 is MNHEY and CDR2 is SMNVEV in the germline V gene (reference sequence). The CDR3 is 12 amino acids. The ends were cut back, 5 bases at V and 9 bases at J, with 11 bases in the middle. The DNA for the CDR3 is TGTGCCAGCAGTGCCGACTACGGTGAGCAGTTCTTC. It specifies CASSADYGEQFF.

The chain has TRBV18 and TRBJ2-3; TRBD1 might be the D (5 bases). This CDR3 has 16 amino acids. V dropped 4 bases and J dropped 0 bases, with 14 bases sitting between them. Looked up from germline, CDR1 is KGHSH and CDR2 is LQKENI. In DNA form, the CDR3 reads TGTGCCAGCTCACACTCAGGGCCCCCTAGCACAGATACGCAGTATTTT. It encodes CASSHSGPPSTDTQYF.

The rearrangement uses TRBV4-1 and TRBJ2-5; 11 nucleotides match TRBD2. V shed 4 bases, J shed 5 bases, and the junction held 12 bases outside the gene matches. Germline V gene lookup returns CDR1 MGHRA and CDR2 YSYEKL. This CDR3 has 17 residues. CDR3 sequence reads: CASSPWGSGGAGETQYF. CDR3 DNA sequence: TGCGCCAGCAGCCCGTGGGGTAGCGGGGGGGCCGGGGAGACCCAGTACTTC.

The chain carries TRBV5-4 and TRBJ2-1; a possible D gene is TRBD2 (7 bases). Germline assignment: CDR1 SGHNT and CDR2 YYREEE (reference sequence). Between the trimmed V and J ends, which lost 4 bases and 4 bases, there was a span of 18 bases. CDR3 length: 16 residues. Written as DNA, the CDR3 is TGTGCCAGCAGCCTCGGGGGGCGGGACGGGTACAATGAGCAGTTCTTC. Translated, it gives CASSLGGRDGYNEQFF.